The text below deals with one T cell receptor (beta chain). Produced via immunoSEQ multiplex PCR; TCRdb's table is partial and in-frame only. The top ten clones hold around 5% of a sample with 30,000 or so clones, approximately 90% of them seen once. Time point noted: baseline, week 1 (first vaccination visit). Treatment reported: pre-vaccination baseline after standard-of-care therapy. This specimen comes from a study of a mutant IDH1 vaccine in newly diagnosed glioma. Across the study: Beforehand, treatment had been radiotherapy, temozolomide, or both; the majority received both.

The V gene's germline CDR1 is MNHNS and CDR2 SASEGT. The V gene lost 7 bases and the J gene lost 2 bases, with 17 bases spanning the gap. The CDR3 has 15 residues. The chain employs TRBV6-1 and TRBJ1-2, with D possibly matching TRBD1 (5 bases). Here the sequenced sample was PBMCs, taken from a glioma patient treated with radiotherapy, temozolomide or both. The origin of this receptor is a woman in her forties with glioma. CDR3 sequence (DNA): TGTGCCAGCAATCCTATCGGACGGGGGAACTATGGCTACACCTTC. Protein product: CASNPIGRGNYGYTF.